Listed below are T cell receptor beta chains from one sample, sequenced in a study of cytomegalovirus exposure and HLA in healthy donors. Assay: immunoSEQ multiplex PCR; the TCRdb copy retains only in-frame clones and omits some. This table has 150,000 to 200,000 clones, just under 90% appearing once. The sample consisted of PBMCs. The receptors derive from a woman aged 30 to 39 in good health and CMV-seronegative. Each CDR3 is given with its conserved first and last residue. Fields, in order: D gene, V gene, J gene, clone size, CDR3 protein, CDR3 DNA. A D gene is named only where the DNA matches it firmly. A row's size may be missing; if present it is once, few, many or a size class.

TRBD1	TRBV28	TRBJ1-2	.	CASRPRDRGGDGYTF	TGTGCCAGCAGACCCAGGGACAGGGGAGGCGATGGCTACACCTTC
.	TRBV4-3	TRBJ1-1	.	CASSQDEGTYMNTEAFF	TGCGCCAGCAGCCAAGATGAGGGTACGTACATGAACACTGAAGCTTTCTTT
TRBD1	TRBV6-1	TRBJ1-1	.	CASHRGNTEAFF	TGTGCCAGTCACAGGGGTAACACTGAAGCTTTCTTT
.	TRBV2	TRBJ2-7	few	CASSEWHYEQYF	TGTGCCAGCAGTGAATGGCATTACGAGCAGTACTTC
TRBD1	TRBV29-1	TRBJ1-2	.	CSVERVGQGNYGYTF	TGCAGCGTTGAGCGCGTTGGACAGGGCAACTATGGCTACACCTTC
.	TRBV6-1	TRBJ1-5	.	CASRENQPQHF	TGTGCCAGCAGGGAGAATCAGCCCCAGCATTTT
.	TRBV14	TRBJ2-7	once	CASSQGGAYEQYF	TGTGCCAGCAGCCAAGGGGGGGCCTACGAGCAGTACTTC
TRBD2	TRBV6-1	TRBJ2-3	.	CASSADSGGGTDTQYF	TGTGCCAGCAGTGCGGATAGCGGGGGGGGCACAGATACGCAGTATTTT
.	TRBV13	TRBJ2-2	.	CASSNIIYREGGTENTGELFF	TGTGCCAGCAGCAATATCATATATAGGGAGGGGGGGACCGAGAACACCGGGGAGCTGTTTTTT
.	TRBV7-9	TRBJ2-5	.	CASSSPGNQETQYF	TGTGCCAGCAGCTCCCCAGGGAATCAAGAGACCCAGTACTTC